This T cell receptor beta chain was profiled in a study of T-cell reconstitution after alpha-beta-depleted transplantation in children. Trimming took 6 bases from V and 3 from J, leaving 16 bases between them. CDR3 length equals 15 residues. The V gene's germline CDR1 is SNHLY and CDR2 FYNNEI. Preparing the TCRbeta library involved the use of unique molecular identifiers. MiXCR was run by TCRdb on the PCR reads, yielding one entry per CDR3 protein. Of 450,000 to 600,000 distinct CDR3 sequences in the sample, about 16% were seen once. The V call is TRBV2, the J call TRBJ2-3; perhaps TRBD1 as D (5 bases). The sample was PBMCs from the stem cell graft donor, taken from the stem cell graft. The TCR comes from a human donor who donated a stem cell graft to a child with acute lymphoblastic leukemia. The CDR3 bases are TGTGCCAGCAGCGGCAGGGTTGGTGGAACAGATACGCAGTATTTT. Amino acids: CASSGRVGGTDTQYF.